This entry features one TCR beta chain sequence. Method: immunoSEQ multiplex PCR; TCRdb's copy keeps in-frame clones and lacks some. The sample includes under 70,000 clones, more than 80% of them seen just once. The CDR3 is 17 amino acids. This sample stems from a study of blood T cell repertoires in COVID-19. V usage is TRBV12-2 and J usage is TRBJ1-5. TRBV12-2 is reported as a pseudogene. Sequenced: peripheral blood. The sequence was obtained from a man of 80 years or more with acute or convalescent COVID-19. The CDR3 protein is CASRLPSGPLGNQPQHF. CDR3 sequence (DNA): TGTGCAAGTCGCTTACCTTCGGGTCCCCTGGGCAATCAGCCCCAGCATTTT.